The 29 T cell receptor beta chains reported below all come from one sample, sequenced in a study of blood T cell repertoires in COVID-19. Repertoires were generated with immunoSEQ multiplex PCR, while TCRdb's copy carries only in-frame clones and drops some. The table includes 380,000 or so clones, 70% to 90% detected once. Material: peripheral blood. These TCRs come from a man aged 35 to 55 with acute or convalescent COVID-19.

V usage is TRBV5-1 and J usage is TRBJ2-6; D remains unclear. The germline V gene encodes CDR1 SGHRS and CDR2 YFSETQ. Trimming took off 4 bases at V and 4 bases at J, with 9 bases between the two ends. The CDR3 extends over 14 amino acids. As DNA, the CDR3 is TGCGCCAGCAGCCCCTTGGAGGGGGCCAACGTCCTGACTTTC. Translation gives CASSPLEGANVLTF.

V and J are TRBV27 and TRBJ2-2; TRBD1 is a possible D gene (6 bases). V lost 2 bases, J lost 0 bases, and 10 bases lay in between. The germline gives CDR1 MNHEY, CDR2 SMNVEV (reference sequence). This CDR3 contains 16 residues. CDR3 in amino acids: CASSLRGIANTGELFF. CDR3 coding DNA: TGTGCCAGCAGTTTAAGGGGGATAGCGAACACCGGGGAGCTGTTTTTT.

This clone was observed a single time. The chain recombines TRBV28 with TRBJ1-5; 11 nucleotides agree with TRBD1. The trim removed 5 bases at V and 7 bases at J, leaving 7 bases unmatched. The CDR3 loop spans 15 amino acids. Germline V gene sequence: CDR1 MDHEN, CDR2 SYDVKM. CDR3 in DNA: TGTGCCAGCAGTCGGACAGGGGGCATCAACCAGCCCCAGCATTTT. It yields the protein CASSRTGGINQPQHF.

The rearrangement joins TRBV6-4 to TRBJ2-6; 7 bases are shared with TRBD1. The CDR3 is 16 amino acids. V was pared by 3 bases and J by 1 base, with 3 bases of the junction left unmatched. Germline CDR1 reads MRHNA; CDR2 reads SNTAGT. The CDR3: CASSEGQSSGANVLTF. The CDR3 nucleotides read TGTGCCAGCAGTGAGGGACAGAGTTCTGGGGCCAACGTCCTGACTTTC.

V usage is TRBV19 and J usage is TRBJ1-1; D is possibly TRBD1 (6 bases). The CDR3 length is 14 residues. V gave up 7 bases and J gave up 1 base, with 13 bases separating them. Germline V gene data show CDR1 as LNHDA and CDR2 as SQIVND (reference sequence). CDR3 sequence reads: CASTSGGANTEAFF. In DNA form, the CDR3 reads TGTGCCAGTACCTCGGGGGGGGCGAACACTGAAGCTTTCTTT.

The J gene is TRBJ2-4, the V gene TRBV6-4; 7 bases fit TRBD2. This CDR3 is 16 amino acids long. Germline V gene lookup returns CDR1 MRHNA and CDR2 SNTAGT. Unmatched junction bases numbered 5, after V lost 3 bases and J lost 0 bases. The CDR3 bases are TGTGCCAGCAGTGAGTTCTCGGGAGGAGCCAAAAACATTCAGTACTTC. Its protein product is CASSEFSGGAKNIQYF.

This sequence joins TRBV28 and TRBJ2-2, with no clear D. Per germline, CDR1 MDHEN and CDR2 SYDVKM. This CDR3 has 12 residues. Trimming left V 3 bases short and J 4 bases short, with 3 bases between. As DNA, the CDR3 is TGTGCCAGCAGTTTCTTCACCGGGGAGCTGTTTTTT. It codes for CASSFFTGELFF.

The chain combines TRBV7-9 with TRBJ1-2, with a possible D match to TRBD1 (6 bases). Germline V lookup: CDR1 SEHNR, CDR2 FQNEAQ (reference sequence). The CDR3 sequence is 14 residues long. V lost 6 bases and J lost 3, with 14 bases in between. CDR3 sequence reads: CASSYTDSDYGYTF. Here the CDR3 DNA reads TGTGCCAGCAGTTACACGGACAGTGACTATGGCTACACCTTC.

The chain combines TRBV6-6 with TRBJ2-7; 11 bases are a match to TRBD2. The length of the CDR3 is 15 residues. After removal of 2 bases from V and 3 bases from J, the junction contained 3 bases not matched to a gene. Germline-derived CDR1 and CDR2 are MNHNY and SVGAGI (reference sequence). The CDR3 region has the DNA TGTGCCAGCAGTTACATTCTAGCGGGAGGCTACGAGCAGTACTTC. Translated, it gives CASSYILAGGYEQYF.

V gene TRBV5-6 combines with J gene TRBJ2-3, with D perhaps TRBD2 (5 bases). The germline V gene encodes CDR1 SGHDT and CDR2 YYEEEE. Trimming took 4 bases from V and 1 from J, leaving 13 bases between them. This CDR3 is built from 15 residues. The CDR3 region is CASSTGISGTDTQYF. CDR3 nucleotide sequence: TGTGCCAGCAGCACGGGAATTTCTGGCACAGATACGCAGTATTTT.

The rearrangement joins TRBV29-1 to TRBJ2-2; TRBD2 matches at 12 bases. Germline CDR1 reads SQVTM; CDR2 reads ANQGSEA. V shed 7 bases, J shed 5 bases, and the junction held 5 bases outside the gene matches. CDR3 length: 14 amino acids. CDR3 protein: CSGKLAGGTGELFF. The CDR3 bases are TGCAGCGGAAAACTAGCGGGAGGTACCGGGGAGCTGTTTTTT.

In DNA, the CDR3 is TGTGCCCAGTCCGGGGTCCTACTGAACACTGAAGCTTTCTTT. Translating it yields CAQSGVLLNTEAFF. This chain connects TRBV19 to TRBJ1-1; D gene uncertain. The germline CDR1 and CDR2 sequences are LNHDA and SQIVND (reference sequence). CDR3 length: 14 amino acids. Trimming stripped 11 bases from V and 0 bases from J, with 16 bases between.

This clone is deemed medium-sized (0.01 to 0.1%). Other nucleotide sequences in the sample specify the same CDR3. The chain joins TRBV20-1 to TRBJ2-7; no reliable D call. Germline CDR1 reads DFQATT; CDR2 reads SNEGSKA (reference sequence). CDR3 length: 11 amino acids. Trimming removed 6 bases from V and 5 bases from J, with 11 bases in between. Written as DNA, the CDR3 is TGCAGTGCGCGGAAGGAAAACGAGCAGTACTTC. This gives the protein CSARKENEQYF.

CDR3 nucleotide sequence: TGTGCCAGCTCACCGAGGGGACAGGGGATCACAGATACGCAGTATTTT. Translation gives CASSPRGQGITDTQYF. The chain employs TRBV18 and TRBJ2-3; 10 nucleotides agree with TRBD1. Germline V lookup: CDR1 KGHSH, CDR2 LQKENI. The length of the CDR3 is 16 residues. Losses at the gene ends were 3 bases for V and 2 bases for J; bases not matched to a gene: 5.

The chain employs TRBV5-1 and TRBJ1-4, with D tentatively TRBD1 (5 bases). Germline lookup yields CDR1 SGHRS and CDR2 YFSETQ. V was clipped by 4 bases and J by 0 bases, with 19 bases between them. This CDR3 is 18 amino acids long. Written as DNA, the CDR3 is TGCGCCAGCAGCCGCCCCGAGGGAGGGGCTGCAACTAATGAAAAACTGTTTTTT. Its protein is CASSRPEGGAATNEKLFF.

V and J are TRBV18 and TRBJ2-6; 10 bases fit TRBD1. Germline V gives CDR1 KGHSH, CDR2 LQKENI. The length of the CDR3 is 20 residues. With 1 base clipped from V and 0 bases from J, the junction kept 9 bases outside the gene matches. The CDR3 nucleotides read TGTGCCAGCTCACCACGGGGACCGGGACAGGGGCCCTCTGGGGCCAACGTCCTGACTTTC. It codes for CASSPRGPGQGPSGANVLTF.

V is TRBV28 and J is TRBJ1-1, with D hard to call. CDR3 length: 14 amino acids. Germline CDR1 is MDHEN and CDR2 is SYDVKM. Trimming took off 7 bases at V and 4 bases at J, with 16 bases between the two ends. CDR3 bases: TGTGCCAGCACCCGCCCGCGGGATGGCACTGAAGCTTTCTTT. It is translated as CASTRPRDGTEAFF. The whole variable domain, filled in from reference TRBV28 and TRBJ1-1, reads DVKVTQSSRYLVKRTGEKVFLECVQDMDHENMFWYRQDPGLGLRLIYFSYDVKMKEKGDIPEGYSVSREKKERFSLILESASTNQTSMYLCASTRPRDGTEAFFGQGTRLTVV.

CDR3 amino acids: CASSYRGPGQGAPDGYTF. CDR3 nucleotides: TGTGCCAGCAGTTATCGAGGGCCGGGACAGGGGGCGCCGGATGGCTACACCTTC. The chain couples TRBV7-3 to TRBJ1-2; 12 nucleotides align to TRBD1. CDR3 length: 18 amino acids. The V gene end was trimmed by 6 bases and the J gene end by 6 bases; junction bases not matched to a gene: 17. Germline CDR1 is SGHTA and CDR2 is FQGTGA.

The chain recombines TRBV27 with TRBJ2-4, with a tentative D call TRBD1 (5 bases). The V and J ends lost 6 bases and 0 bases respectively, with 12 bases between them. This CDR3 spans 15 amino acids. Germline lookup yields CDR1 MNHEY and CDR2 SMNVEV (reference sequence). The DNA of the CDR3 is TGTGCCAGCAGGCCCAGGGTGCTAGCCAAAAACATTCAGTACTTC. It specifies CASRPRVLAKNIQYF.

In the case of this clone: A junction boundary mismatches the germline segment, possibly from a read error. The chain couples TRBV6-1 to TRBJ1-5, with 10 bases fitting TRBD1. In germline, CDR1 is MNHNS, CDR2 SASEGT. The CDR3 has 17 residues. The CDR3 here is CASREETGGASNQPQHF. The CDR3 nucleotides are TGTGCCAGCAGGGAAGAGACAGGGGGCGCGAGCAATCAGCCCCAGCATTTT.

The J gene is TRBJ2-1, the V gene TRBV9; a weak D match, TRBD2 (7 bases). The CDR3 is made up of 15 amino acids. Germline loops: CDR1 SGDLS, CDR2 YYNGEE. V dropped 1 base and J dropped 8 bases, with 16 bases sitting between them. CDR3 region: CASSVSGTPVDEQFF. The CDR3 nucleotides read TGTGCCAGCAGCGTAAGCGGGACACCCGTAGATGAGCAGTTCTTC.

CDR3: CSANTDGTYEQYF. The CDR3 nucleotides read TGCAGCGCCAACACAGACGGTACCTACGAGCAGTACTTC. V gene TRBV29-1 combines with J gene TRBJ2-7; no reliable D call. The length of the CDR3 is 13 residues. The germline V and J ends were trimmed by 7 bases and 2 bases, with 15 bases remaining between them. The germline V gene encodes CDR1 SQVTM and CDR2 ANQGSEA.

The chain combines TRBV9 with TRBJ2-1, with 12 positions matching TRBD2. V was pared by 2 bases and J by 6 bases, with 6 bases of the junction left unmatched. Germline V gene data show CDR1 as SGDLS and CDR2 as YYNGEE. This CDR3 has 16 amino acids. The chain's CDR3 is CASSVRLAGVFNEQFF. CDR3 sequence (DNA): TGTGCCAGCAGCGTGAGACTAGCGGGGGTATTCAATGAGCAGTTCTTC.

The chain has TRBV5-4 and TRBJ1-2; perhaps TRBD1 as D (6 bases). CDR3 size: 16 residues. V was clipped by 4 bases and J by 4 bases, with 20 bases between them. Germline CDR1 reads SGHNT; CDR2 reads YYREEE (reference sequence). The CDR3: CASSAPRDTNSYGYTF. CDR3 nucleotide sequence: TGTGCCAGCAGCGCACCCCGGGACACTAACTCCTATGGCTACACCTTC.

This chain joins TRBV30 and TRBJ1-1, with D possibly TRBD1 on 5 matching bases. V was shortened by 2 bases and J by 5 bases, with 18 bases between the two germline ends. CDR1 is GTSNPN, CDR2 SVGIG, per germline (reference sequence). The CDR3 runs to 15 residues. In DNA, the CDR3 is TGTGCCTGGAGTCCCGAGGACATCCCCGGGACTGAAGCTTTCTTT. Translating it yields CAWSPEDIPGTEAFF.

The CDR3 DNA follows: TGTGCCAGCCCGCCTCAGGGATTTAGCAATCAGCCCCAGCATTTT. It codes for CASPPQGFSNQPQHF. The rearrangement joins TRBV28 to TRBJ1-5; TRBD1 is a possible D gene (5 bases). Trimming removed 8 bases from V and 0 bases from J, with 14 bases in between. In germline, CDR1 is MDHEN, CDR2 SYDVKM. The CDR3 covers 15 residues.

This chain connects TRBV6-4 to TRBJ2-7; 9 bases are a match to TRBD2. V was clipped by 2 bases and J by 6 bases; unmatched bases: 5. There are 14 residues in the CDR3. Germline CDR1 MRHNA, CDR2 SNTAGT. In nucleotides, the CDR3 is TGTGCCAGCAGTGACATAGCGGGAGTAGGCGAGCAGTACTTC. Encoded protein: CASSDIAGVGEQYF.

The rearrangement uses TRBV11-1 and TRBJ2-7; 11 bases line up with TRBD1. This CDR3 region has 16 residues. CDR1 is SGHAT, CDR2 FQDESV, per germline (reference sequence). V trimming: 1 base; J trimming: 3 bases; junction bases outside the gene matches: 5. CDR3 bases: TGTGCCAGCAGCTTAGATGAGGGACAGGGGGTCTACGAGCAGTACTTC. It translates to CASSLDEGQGVYEQYF.

The chain uses TRBV7-8 and TRBJ1-2; 11 bases map to TRBD1. The J segment lost 7 bases and the V segment lost 5 bases, leaving 6 bases of the junction unmatched. Looked up from germline, CDR1 is SGHVS and CDR2 is FQNEAQ. The CDR3 loop spans 14 amino acids. This chain's CDR3 is CASSRGQGAAGYTF. The CDR3, as DNA: TGTGCCAGCAGCCGAGGACAGGGGGCCGCTGGCTACACCTTC. Using reference TRBV7-8 and TRBJ1-2 for the parts outside the CDR3, the full variable domain is GAGVSQSPRYKVAKRGQDVALRCDPISGHVSLFWYQQALGQGPEFLTYFQNEAQLDKSGLPSDRFFAERPEGSVSTLKIQRTQQEDSAVYLCASSRGQGAAGYTFGSGTRLTVV.